A single sample is the source of the 8 T cell receptor delta chains below, sequenced in a study of γδ T cells in repeated Plasmodium falciparum infection. Gammadelta T cells were flow-sorted from PBMC into Vgamma9/Vdelta2+ and Vdelta2-negative populations for bulk analysis. TCRdb re-called the multiplex PCR reads via CATT. The data contain tens of thousands of delta-chain clones, 0.8% to 1% of them singletons. The sample was gamma-delta T cells from blood. These TCRs come from a pool of human donors (malaria-infected and uninfected, not separated).

This clone was seen more than once but under ten times. This likely stems from a read error, as it lies one base from a far larger clone. It is unclear where the CDR3 begins or ends on the DNA, so no DNA is shown, and the CDR3 is as TCRdb lists it. Other DNA sequences in the sample encode the same CDR3. TRDV2 is the V gene, and the J gene was not called; no check of the table's D call, TRDD3, against the DNA was made. The germline V gene has CDR1 GEAIGNYY and CDR2 EKD. The CDR3 contains 18 residues when both ends are counted. CDR3 loop: CACDTVGDGAPRTDKLIF.

With regard to this clone: This likely came from a read error, as a far larger clone is one base away. Different DNA sequences within this sample yield the same CDR3. The V gene is TRDV2; the J gene was not called; no DNA check was done on the table's D call, TRDD3. CDR3 length equals 19 residues. Per the germline V gene, CDR1 is GEAIGNYY and CDR2 is EKD. The DNA for the CDR3 is TGTGCCTGTGACACCGTCAGGGGGATTAGTCCGGATAGCACCGATAAGCTCATCTTT. Its protein product is CACDTVRGISPDSTDKLIF.

Only a few counts were recorded for this clone. TCRdb's protein, taken from a much larger clone, differs from this DNA's translation at residue 6, likely owing to a read error; the protein displayed comes from the DNA. J is TRDJ1 and V is TRDV2; no clear D gene. The J gene, missing from TCRdb, was assigned here through DNA to germline matching. Between the trimmed V and J ends, which lost 1 base and 0 bases, there was a span of 11 bases. The CDR3 is 15 amino acids. Germline assignment: CDR1 GEAIGNYY and CDR2 EKD. The CDR3 bases are TGTGCCTGTGACACAGAGGCTGGCTACACCGATAAACTCATCTTT. It codes for CACDTEAGYTDKLIF.

Only a few counts were recorded for this clone. TCRdb pairs this DNA with a much larger clone's protein that differs at residue 4, likely a read error; the protein shown was translated from the DNA. V gene TRDV2 combines with J gene TRDJ1; 7 bases align to TRDD3. Here the J gene came from matching the DNA to germline, since TCRdb omits it. The J segment lost 3 bases and the V segment lost 5 bases, leaving 20 bases of the junction unmatched. The CDR3 has 18 residues. CDR1 is GEAIGNYY and CDR2 is EKD in the germline V gene. This CDR3 reads CACGGPKNEYWGADKLIF. As DNA, the CDR3 is TGTGCCTGTGGTGGGCCTAAGAACGAATACTGGGGAGCCGATAAACTCATCTTT.

Of note for this clone: A far larger clone differs by one base, so this is likely a read error. The sample holds other DNA sequences that translate to the same CDR3. This chain connects TRDV1 to TRDJ1; a possible D gene is TRDD3 (6 bases). Since TCRdb gives no J gene, matching the DNA to germline was used here to assign it. The CDR3 contains 19 residues. V lost 3 bases and J lost 2, with 25 bases in between. Per germline, CDR1 TSWWSYY and CDR2 QGS. The CDR3 loop reads CALGDLCGGYKGHTDKLIF. The CDR3 DNA reads as TGTGCTCTTGGGGACCTTTGTGGGGGGTACAAGGGGCATACCGATAAACTCATCTTT.

Of note for this clone: The likely explanation is a read error, given a far larger clone one base away. At the DNA level, this CDR3 is encoded by other sequences in the same sample as well. V gene TRDV2 combines with J gene TRDJ1, with 7 bases aligning to TRDD3. Germline V CDR1 and CDR2: GEAIGNYY, EKD. The CDR3 totals 18 residues. The CDR3, as DNA: TGTGCCTGTGACACTATAGTGGGGGGATCTCTCTCCACCGACAAACTCATCTTT. Its protein product is CACDTIVGGSLSTDKLIF.

Of note for this clone: The protein given by TCRdb reflects a much larger clone and differs at residue 3 from this DNA's translation, likely from a read error; the protein shown is the DNA's translation. The chain uses TRDV2 and TRDJ1, with TRDD3 matching over 13 bases. Because TCRdb records no J gene, it was assigned here through a match of the DNA to germline. This CDR3 is built from 18 residues. CDR1 is GEAIGNYY and CDR2 is EKD in the germline V gene. As DNA, the CDR3 is TGTGCCCGTGACGCCCGTACTGGGGGATACGCGGATACCGATAAACTCATCTTT. This translates into CARDARTGGYADTDKLIF.

This clone was counted a few times. A far larger clone lies a single base away; this is likely a read error. This specimen includes other DNA sequences encoding the same CDR3. There is no J gene call, but TRDV1 is given as the V gene; the D segment call TRDD3 is taken from the table without a DNA check. Per the germline V gene, CDR1 is TSWWSYY and CDR2 is QGS. The CDR3 is 18 residues long. The CDR3 region is CALGEGVPLGDTTRKLIF. The CDR3 DNA is TGTGCTCTTGGGGAAGGGGTCCCACTGGGGGATACAACTAGAAAGCTCATCTTT.